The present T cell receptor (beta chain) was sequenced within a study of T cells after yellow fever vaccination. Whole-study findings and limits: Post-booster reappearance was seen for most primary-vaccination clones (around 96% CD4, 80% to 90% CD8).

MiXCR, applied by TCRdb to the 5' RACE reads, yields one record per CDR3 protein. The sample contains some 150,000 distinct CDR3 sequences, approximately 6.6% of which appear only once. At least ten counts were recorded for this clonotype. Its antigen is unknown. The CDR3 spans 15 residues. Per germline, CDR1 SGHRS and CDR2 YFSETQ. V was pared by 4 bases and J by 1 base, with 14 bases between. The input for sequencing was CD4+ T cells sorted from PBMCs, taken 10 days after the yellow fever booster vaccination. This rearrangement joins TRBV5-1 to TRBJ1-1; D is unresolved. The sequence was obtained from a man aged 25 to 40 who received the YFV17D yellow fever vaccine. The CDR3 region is CASSADGSKNTEAFF. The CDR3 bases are TGCGCCAGCAGCGCCGACGGGAGTAAGAACACTGAAGCTTTCTTT.